The 4 T cell receptor beta chains in this list originate from one sample, sequenced in a study of control samples from healthy donors and cancer patients. The assay was immunoSEQ multiplex PCR, and TCRdb's table has in-frame clones only and misses some. The table records 78,000 or so clones, less than 90% of them present only once. The material sequenced was blood. The source is a woman aged 50 to 60 in good health.

The chain joins TRBV9 to TRBJ1-1; 8 bases match TRBD1. Germline V CDR1 and CDR2: SGDLS, YYNGEE. This CDR3 is built from 14 residues. The trim removed 3 bases at V and 5 bases at J, leaving 6 bases unmatched. The DNA for the CDR3 is TGTGCCAGCAGCGCCCGGACAGGGCATACTGAAGCTTTCTTT. Its protein is CASSARTGHTEAFF.

The chain recombines TRBV30 with TRBJ1-6; D not resolved. Germline V gene lookup returns CDR1 GTSNPN and CDR2 SVGIG (reference sequence). The CDR3 length is 11 residues. V was cut by 0 bases and J by 10 bases, with 4 bases left in between. CDR3 residues: CAWSVNSPLHF. The CDR3 nucleotides read TGTGCCTGGAGTGTAAACTCACCCCTCCACTTT.

V gene TRBV11-2 combines with J gene TRBJ2-5, with D perhaps being TRBD1 or TRBD2 (6 bases each). This CDR3 region has 17 residues. The V gene lost 5 bases and the J gene lost 2 bases, with 21 bases spanning the gap. Per germline, CDR1 SGHAT and CDR2 FQNNGV. The CDR3 coding sequence is TGTGCCAGCAGCGAGGCGGGACATATAGGTTCGCAAGAGACCCAGTACTTC. Translating gives CASSEAGHIGSQETQYF.

V gene TRBV25-1 combines with J gene TRBJ2-1, with 8 bases aligning to TRBD1. CDR3 length equals 17 residues. Germline CDR1 and CDR2: MGHDK and SYGVNS. V lost 0 bases and J lost 8; bases outside the gene matches: 12. This CDR3 is CASSEYIRAGGEDEQFF. In nucleotides, the CDR3 is TGTGCCAGCAGTGAATATATTAGGGCAGGGGGCGAGGATGAGCAGTTCTTC.